This TCR beta chain was recovered during a study of cytomegalovirus exposure and HLA in healthy donors. Study conclusions and caveats: A later analysis linked a missense DCLRE1C variant to TCR beta V- and J-gene trimming.

The study ran its PCR with 60 Vbeta and 13 Jbeta primers. Sequenced by immunoSEQ multiplex PCR; TCRdb stores in-frame clones only, minus some. The data contain roughly 86,000 clones, around three fifths of them singletons. A remark on this clone: What it binds is unknown.

The sequenced material came from PBMCs. This TCR came from a woman aged 45-65 years in good health and CMV-seropositive.

The CDR3 DNA follows: TGCAGCGCCAAGGACAGGGTTCCAGGCGAGCAGTACTTC. Translating it yields CSAKDRVPGEQYF. This chain links TRBV29-1 with TRBJ2-7; TRBD1 aligns across 8 bases. V was clipped by 7 bases and J by 6 bases; unmatched bases: 11. This CDR3 comprises 13 residues. Germline V CDR1 and CDR2: SQVTM, ANQGSEA.